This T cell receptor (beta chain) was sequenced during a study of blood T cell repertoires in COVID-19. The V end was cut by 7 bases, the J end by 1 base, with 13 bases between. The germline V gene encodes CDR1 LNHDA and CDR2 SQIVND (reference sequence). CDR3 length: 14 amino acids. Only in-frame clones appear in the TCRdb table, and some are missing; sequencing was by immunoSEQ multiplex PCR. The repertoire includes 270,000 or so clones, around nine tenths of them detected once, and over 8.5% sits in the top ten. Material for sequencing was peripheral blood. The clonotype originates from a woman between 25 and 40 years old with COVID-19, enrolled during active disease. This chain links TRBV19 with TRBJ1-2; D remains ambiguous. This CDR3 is CASTTAQINYGYTF. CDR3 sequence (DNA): TGTGCCAGTACAACAGCCCAAATTAACTATGGCTACACCTTC. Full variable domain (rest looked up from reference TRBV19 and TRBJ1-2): DGGITQSPKYLFRKEGQNVTLSCEQNLNHDAMYWYRQDPGQGLRLIYYSQIVNDFQKGDIAEGYSVSREKKESFPLTVTSAQKNPTAFYLCASTTAQINYGYTFGSGTRLTVV.